These 15 T cell receptor beta chains were all obtained from the same sample, sequenced in a study of blood T cell repertoires in COVID-19. Here immunoSEQ multiplex PCR was the method, and the copy in TCRdb shows in-frame clones only, minus some. The sample has roughly 370,000 clones, around nine tenths seen once. Sequenced material: PBMCs or T cells enriched from blood (not recorded which). All receptors come from a woman aged 50 to 60 who had recovered from COVID-19.

This sequence joins TRBV5-5 and TRBJ2-5; the match to TRBD1 covers 7 bases. After removal of 0 bases from V and 4 bases from J, the junction contained 3 bases not matched to a gene. Germline assignment: CDR1 SGHKS and CDR2 YYEKEE (reference sequence). The CDR3 consists of 14 residues. In DNA form, the CDR3 reads TGTGCCAGCAGCTTGGAAGGGGGCCCAGAGACCCAGTACTTC. This codes for CASSLEGGPETQYF.

This clone was seen just once. This chain joins TRBV7-9 and TRBJ2-1; the D gene is possibly TRBD1 (5 bases). This CDR3 is 13 amino acids long. V was trimmed by 1 base and J by 15 bases, leaving 16 bases between them. CDR1 is SEHNR, CDR2 FQNEAQ, per germline (reference sequence). The CDR3 is CASSLDQWTSRFF. The CDR3 DNA reads TGTGCCAGCAGCTTAGATCAGTGGACAAGTCGGTTCTTC.

This clone was seen only once. This chain uses TRBV6-6 with TRBJ1-1; 8 bases fit TRBD1. The CDR3 is 14 residues long. Germline trimming cut 6 bases from V and 4 bases from J; bases unmatched to any gene: 7. The germline CDR1 and CDR2 sequences are MNHNY and SVGAGI (reference sequence). CDR3 residues: CASSRDRGSTEAFF. Here the CDR3 DNA reads TGTGCCAGCAGCCGAGACAGGGGTAGCACTGAAGCTTTCTTT.

The rearrangement joins TRBV7-9 to TRBJ2-3; perhaps TRBD1 as D (6 bases). V lost 5 bases and J 3 bases, leaving 18 bases between the germline ends. This CDR3 spans 16 amino acids. The germline V gene has CDR1 SEHNR and CDR2 FQNEAQ (reference sequence). CDR3 DNA: TGTGCCAGCAGCGAATTCGACAGGACGGGAACAGATACGCAGTATTTT. Protein: CASSEFDRTGTDTQYF.

The rearrangement uses TRBV4-1 and TRBJ1-2; D might be TRBD1 (5 bases). This CDR3 has 13 residues. Germline V CDR1 and CDR2: MGHRA, YSYEKL. Deletions cut 0 bases from V and 7 bases from J, with 9 bases between. The CDR3 sequence: CASSQEAGFGYTF. The CDR3 coding sequence is TGCGCCAGCAGCCAAGAGGCAGGGTTTGGCTACACCTTC.

This clone appeared a single time. The V and J genes are TRBV7-9 and TRBJ2-7; no reliable D call. Deletions cut 5 bases from V and 0 bases from J, with 8 bases between. The CDR3 totals 13 residues. CDR1 and CDR2 from the germline V gene are SEHNR and FQNEAQ (reference sequence). CDR3 sequence (DNA): TGTGCCAGCAGCCCGCCAGGCTCCTACGAGCAGTACTTC. Translated, it gives CASSPPGSYEQYF.

The genes are TRBV7-9 and TRBJ2-1; D is uncertain. Trimming took 3 bases from V and 7 from J, leaving 16 bases between them. There are 15 residues in the CDR3. Germline V gene data show CDR1 as SEHNR and CDR2 as FQNEAQ (reference sequence). The CDR3 bases are TGTGCCAGCAGCTTTTGGGCTCATAAAACGAATGAGCAGTTCTTC. Encoded protein: CASSFWAHKTNEQFF.

The chain combines TRBV19 with TRBJ1-1; D gene uncertain. Looked up from germline, CDR1 is LNHDA and CDR2 is SQIVND (reference sequence). V dropped 1 base and J dropped 0 bases, with 18 bases sitting between them. This CDR3 is built from 18 residues. The CDR3 DNA reads TGTGCCAGTAGTATAGGCATGCCGGGGTTTTTCTTGAACACTGAAGCTTTCTTT. Translated, it gives CASSIGMPGFFLNTEAFF.

This chain joins TRBV28 and TRBJ2-7; a possible D gene is TRBD2 (5 bases). V was shortened by 2 bases and J by 0 bases, with 11 bases between the two germline ends. From germline, CDR1 is MDHEN and CDR2 SYDVKM. This CDR3 has 15 residues. CDR3: CASSLLLGSSYEQYF. CDR3 DNA: TGTGCCAGCAGTTTACTTTTGGGGAGCTCCTACGAGCAGTACTTC.

The genes are TRBV3-1 (or the pseudogene TRBV3-2) and TRBJ1-5, with D perhaps TRBD1 (5 bases). CDR1 is LGHDT, CDR2 YNNKEL, per germline (reference sequence). The CDR3 totals 13 residues. V gave up 3 bases and J gave up 11 bases, with 14 bases separating them. CDR3 protein: CASSQTQGRAQHF. The CDR3 coding sequence is TGTGCCAGCAGCCAGACCCAGGGTCGGGCCCAGCATTTT.

This rearrangement joins TRBV2 to TRBJ1-2; TRBD1 is a possible D gene (5 bases). V lost 6 bases and J 2 bases, leaving 7 bases between the germline ends. Germline CDR1 and CDR2: SNHLY and FYNNEI. This CDR3 spans 12 amino acids. CDR3 bases: TGTGCCAGCAGCCAGGGAAACTATGGCTACACCTTC. This encodes CASSQGNYGYTF.

J is TRBJ1-3 and V is TRBV5-1; 8 bases line up with TRBD1. Germline V gene lookup returns CDR1 SGHRS and CDR2 YFSETQ. This CDR3 region has 15 residues. J gave up 4 bases and V 3 bases, and 6 bases lay outside the gene matches. The CDR3 region is CASSSTGDRGNTIYF. CDR3 DNA sequence: TGCGCCAGCAGCTCGACCGGGGACAGGGGAAACACCATATATTTT.

The chain carries TRBV7-2 and TRBJ2-3; D possibly corresponds to TRBD1 (5 bases). V was shortened by 5 bases and J by 2 bases, with 11 bases between the two germline ends. CDR3 length: 14 residues. Germline V CDR1 and CDR2: SGHTA, FQGNSA. The CDR3 loop reads CASSRQGYTDTQYF. The DNA of the CDR3 is TGTGCCAGCAGCCGGCAGGGATACACAGATACGCAGTATTTT. Drawing the rest from reference TRBV7-2 and TRBJ2-3, the complete variable domain is GAGVSQSPSNKVTEKGKDVELRCDPISGHTALYWYRQSLGQGLEFLIYFQGNSAPDKSGLPSDRFSAERTGGSVSTLTIQRTQQEDSAVYLCASSRQGYTDTQYFGPGTRLTVL.

This clone has only one observation. This chain joins TRBV5-4 and TRBJ1-4; 7 nucleotides agree with TRBD1. The V and J ends lost 3 bases and 10 bases, in that order; junction bases with no gene match: 12. The CDR3 runs 15 residues. CDR1 is SGHNT and CDR2 is YYREEE in the germline V gene (reference sequence). The CDR3 protein is CASSYSEQGVGKLFF. CDR3 DNA sequence: TGTGCCAGCAGCTATTCGGAGCAGGGGGTGGGAAAACTGTTTTTT. Using reference TRBV5-4 and TRBJ1-4 for the parts outside the CDR3, the full variable domain is ETGVTQSPTHLIKTRGQQVTLRCSSQSGHNTVSWYQQALGQGPQFIFQYYREEENGRGNFPPRFSGLQFPNYSSELNVNALELDDSALYLCASSYSEQGVGKLFFGSGTQLSVL.

The CDR3, as DNA: TGTGCCAGTAGTTGGGGAAACCGAGGGTTGGACACTGAAGCTTTCTTT. Translating gives CASSWGNRGLDTEAFF. The chain is built from TRBV19 and TRBJ1-1; D is unclear. Germline CDR1 and CDR2: LNHDA and SQIVND (reference sequence). V lost 5 bases, J lost 3 bases, and 19 bases lay in between. CDR3 length: 16 residues.